These 23 T cell receptor beta chains share one sample of origin, sequenced in a study of T-cell reconstitution after alpha-beta-depleted transplantation in children. Construction of the TCRbeta library involved unique molecular identifiers. TCRdb analysed the PCR reads with MiXCR anew, one entry per CDR3 protein. The table lists hundreds of thousands of distinct CDR3 sequences, 16% of them singletons, with 0.8% to 1.1% in the top ten. The sequences come from PBMCs from the stem cell graft donor, collected from the stem cell graft. All receptors derive from a human donor who donated a stem cell graft to a child with acute myeloid leukemia.

The genes are TRBV2 and TRBJ2-1; D gene unclear. CDR3 length: 11 residues. Trimming shortened V by 9 bases and J by 4 bases, and 7 bases separated the two germline ends. Per germline, CDR1 SNHLY and CDR2 FYNNEI. CDR3 DNA: TGTGCCAGGGCTGCTTACAATGAGCAGTTCTTC. It translates to CARAAYNEQFF.

The rearrangement links TRBV11-2 to TRBJ2-7; 7 bases are shared with TRBD1. From germline, CDR1 is SGHAT and CDR2 FQNNGV. With V trimmed by 1 base and J by 3 bases, 15 bases remained unmatched. The CDR3 runs to 18 residues. CDR3 residues: CASSLGLGRQGDSYEQYF. The CDR3 bases are TGTGCCAGCAGCTTAGGTCTGGGGCGACAGGGAGATAGCTACGAGCAGTACTTC.

This clonotype was seen repeatedly, ten times or more. The gene calls are TRBV6-2 or TRBV6-3 and TRBJ2-3; 9 bases fit TRBD1. Germline V lookup: CDR1 MNHEY, CDR2 SVGEGT. The V segment lost 7 bases and the J segment 5 bases; nucleotides outside the gene matches: 10. The CDR3 sequence is 15 residues long. Here the CDR3 reads CASTPDRGMGDTQYF. The CDR3, as DNA: TGTGCCAGCACCCCGGACAGGGGAATGGGAGATACGCAGTATTTT.

This clonotype was detected ten times or more. The V gene is TRBV6-6, the J gene TRBJ1-1, with D possibly TRBD1 on 5 matching bases. Trimming cost V 6 bases and J 0 bases, with 8 bases left between them. Looked up from germline, CDR1 is MNHNY and CDR2 is SVGAGI (reference sequence). The CDR3 is 13 amino acids. The CDR3 region is CASSGHLNTEAFF. CDR3 nucleotide sequence: TGTGCCAGCAGCGGACACCTGAACACTGAAGCTTTCTTT.

V is TRBV5-1 and J is TRBJ1-2; 9 positions match TRBD1. This CDR3 contains 16 residues. With V trimmed by 0 bases and J by 4 bases, 7 bases remained unmatched. Germline CDR1 and CDR2: SGHRS and YFSETQ. The CDR3 spells CASSLEVWDRAYGYTF. DNA of the CDR3: TGCGCCAGCAGCTTGGAGGTTTGGGACAGGGCCTATGGCTACACCTTC.

This chain connects TRBV20-1 to TRBJ2-1, with 8 bases matching TRBD2. Germline trimming cut 4 bases from V and 0 bases from J; bases unmatched to any gene: 11. Germline assignment: CDR1 DFQATT and CDR2 SNEGSKA (reference sequence). The CDR3 contains 17 residues. The CDR3 DNA follows: TGCAGTGCTAAAGCCGCAGGCGGGGGGAGCTCCTACAATGAGCAGTTCTTC. Translation gives CSAKAAGGGSSYNEQFF.

This clonotype was counted many times. This chain joins TRBV4-3 and TRBJ2-2; no clear D. The length of the CDR3 is 16 residues. V gave up 3 bases and J gave up 2 bases, with 13 bases separating them. CDR1 is LGHNA, CDR2 YSLEER, per germline. As DNA, the CDR3 is TGCGCCAGCAGCCAGCCCTACGGTCCTAACACCGGGGAGCTGTTTTTT. Translated, it gives CASSQPYGPNTGELFF.

This clonotype was detected only a few times. The genes are TRBV5-1 and TRBJ1-2, with 8 bases that match TRBD1. The CDR3 is made up of 14 amino acids. V lost 0 bases and J lost 6; bases outside the gene matches: 4. Germline V gives CDR1 SGHRS, CDR2 YFSETQ. CDR3 DNA sequence: TGCGCCAGCAGCTTGGTGCGACAGGGGCATGGCTACACCTTC. It specifies CASSLVRQGHGYTF.

The chain uses TRBV5-1 and TRBJ2-7; D is undetermined. Germline CDR1 and CDR2: SGHRS and YFSETQ. Trimming stripped 0 bases from V and 0 bases from J, with 7 bases between. The CDR3 totals 14 residues. The CDR3 here is CASSLEASSYEQYF. In nucleotides, the CDR3 is TGCGCCAGCAGCTTGGAAGCCAGCTCCTACGAGCAGTACTTC. Looking up the rest from reference TRBV5-1 and TRBJ2-7 gives the full variable domain: KAGVTQTPRYLIKTRGQQVTLSCSPISGHRSVSWYQQTPGQGLQFLFEYFSETQRNKGNFPGRFSGRQFSNSRSEMNVSTLELGDSALYLCASSLEASSYEQYFGPGTRLTVT.

The chain combines TRBV6-5 with TRBJ1-3; the D gene is possibly TRBD1 (5 bases). The CDR3 covers 17 residues. Deletions cut 2 bases from V and 0 bases from J, with 14 bases between. The V gene's germline CDR1 is MNHEY and CDR2 SVGAGI. DNA of the CDR3: TGTGCCAGCAGTTACGATGGGACTTTGGCCTCTGGAAACACCATATATTTT. Amino acids: CASSYDGTLASGNTIYF.

This clonotype was observed many times. This sequence joins TRBV5-1 and TRBJ1-1, with D hard to call. V gave up 4 bases and J gave up 5 bases, with 18 bases separating them. The CDR3 is made up of 15 amino acids. Germline lookup yields CDR1 SGHRS and CDR2 YFSETQ. CDR3 residues: CASSPSDTEGTEAFF. The CDR3 DNA follows: TGCGCCAGCAGCCCGAGCGATACCGAAGGTACTGAAGCTTTCTTT.

Concerning this clonotype: One base away lies a much larger clone, so this may be a sequencing read error. The V call is TRBV20-1, the J call TRBJ2-1, with a weak D call TRBD2 (7 bases). From germline, CDR1 is DFQATT and CDR2 SNEGSKA (reference sequence). This CDR3 has 16 amino acids. Written as DNA, the CDR3 is TGCTGTGCTAGAGATGGGGGGGGGCTCCTATCGATGGGGCAGTTCTTC. Its translation: CCARDGGGLLSMGQFF.

The chain links TRBV5-4 to TRBJ2-5; maybe TRBD1 (6 bases). Trimming took 4 bases from V and 2 from J, leaving 12 bases between them. The CDR3 extends over 14 amino acids. Per the germline V gene, CDR1 is SGHNT and CDR2 is YYREEE (reference sequence). The CDR3 sequence: CASSDDRMQETQYF. DNA for the CDR3: TGTGCCAGCAGCGACGACAGGATGCAAGAGACCCAGTACTTC.

The table lists this clonotype with many counts. The chain links TRBV27 to TRBJ1-3; D call uncertain. The CDR3 has 13 amino acids. The V gene lost 6 bases and the J gene lost 2 bases, with 8 bases spanning the gap. In germline, CDR1 is MNHEY, CDR2 SMNVEV (reference sequence). For the CDR3, the DNA is TGTGCCAGCAGCCTTGGACCTGGAAACACCATATATTTT. Its translation: CASSLGPGNTIYF.

This clonotype appeared many times. The gene calls are TRBV6-4 and TRBJ2-2; 8 positions match TRBD1. Germline V lookup: CDR1 MRHNA, CDR2 SNTAGT. The junction had 3 bases not matched to a gene; V was cut back by 3 bases and J by 3 bases. The CDR3 contains 15 residues. Here the CDR3 reads CASSEGQGDTGELFF. The CDR3 DNA reads TGTGCCAGCAGTGAAGGACAGGGAGACACCGGGGAGCTGTTTTTT.

This clonotype has ten or more counts. The chain recombines TRBV20-1 with TRBJ2-7, with D possibly matching TRBD1 (5 bases). The CDR3 totals 12 residues. Germline loops: CDR1 DFQATT, CDR2 SNEGSKA (reference sequence). Trimming cost V 0 bases and J 3 bases, with 6 bases left between them. CDR3 loop: CSARETGYEQYV. The CDR3 DNA follows: TGCAGTGCTAGAGAAACAGGCTACGAGCAGTACGTC.

This chain connects TRBV7-2 to TRBJ1-1; D gene ambiguous. Between the trimmed V and J ends, which lost 3 bases and 5 bases, there was a span of 7 bases. This CDR3 has 12 amino acids. Germline-derived CDR1 and CDR2 are SGHTA and FQGNSA. CDR3 sequence reads: CASSFGFTEAFF. Here the CDR3 DNA reads TGTGCCAGCAGCTTTGGGTTTACTGAAGCTTTCTTT.

This clonotype was seen ten or more times. The DNA of the CDR3 is TGCAGTGCTAAGGAGGGGGTCACTGAAGCTTTCTTT. Translating gives CSAKEGVTEAFF. The V and J genes are TRBV20-1 and TRBJ1-1, with D perhaps TRBD1 (6 bases). In germline, CDR1 is DFQATT, CDR2 SNEGSKA (reference sequence). This CDR3 has 12 residues. V lost 4 bases to trimming and J lost 4 bases, with 10 bases between them.

The chain is built from TRBV20-1 and TRBJ2-7; a weak D match, TRBD2 (6 bases). This CDR3 region has 14 residues. V lost 6 bases and J 7 bases, leaving 22 bases between the germline ends. Germline V gives CDR1 DFQATT, CDR2 SNEGSKA (reference sequence). The CDR3 DNA follows: TGCAGTGCCCGTATGTCTGGGGCGCGGGGAGAGCAGTACTTC. As protein: CSARMSGARGEQYF.

The table lists this clonotype with many counts. This chain connects TRBV7-2 to TRBJ2-2; D is ambiguous. Germline CDR1 reads SGHTA; CDR2 reads FQGNSA. Trimming shortened V by 5 bases and J by 2 bases, and 6 bases separated the two germline ends. CDR3 length equals 13 residues. As DNA, the CDR3 is TGTGCCAGCAGCGCCGATAACACCGGGGAGCTGTTTTTT. Translation: CASSADNTGELFF.

This clonotype was seen at least ten times. The chain uses TRBV7-2 and TRBJ2-7, with D unclear. V gave up 2 bases and J gave up 5 bases, with 16 bases separating them. CDR3 size: 15 residues. CDR1 is SGHTA and CDR2 is FQGNSA in the germline V gene. The CDR3: CASSLKTDGTHEQYF. The CDR3 region has the DNA TGTGCCAGCAGCTTAAAAACGGACGGCACCCACGAGCAGTACTTC. The full variable domain, its missing parts supplied by reference TRBV7-2 and TRBJ2-7, is GAGVSQSPSNKVTEKGKDVELRCDPISGHTALYWYRQSLGQGLEFLIYFQGNSAPDKSGLPSDRFSAERTGGSVSTLTIQRTQQEDSAVYLCASSLKTDGTHEQYFGPGTRLTVT.

This clonotype has at least ten counts. The chain has TRBV9 and TRBJ1-1; D may be TRBD1 (6 bases). CDR3 length: 14 residues. V lost 1 base to trimming and J lost 6 bases, with 13 bases between them. The germline V gene encodes CDR1 SGDLS and CDR2 YYNGEE. The CDR3 DNA reads TGTGCCAGCAGCGTACCTGGGGGGGCCCCTGAAGCTTTCTTT. Protein: CASSVPGGAPEAFF.

This clonotype was seen at least ten times. The chain has TRBV20-1 and TRBJ1-4; 10 bases are a match to TRBD1. CDR3 size: 13 residues. Trimming removed 6 bases from V and 6 bases from J; junction bases left unmatched: 4. In germline, CDR1 is DFQATT, CDR2 SNEGSKA (reference sequence). CDR3 sequence (DNA): TGCAGTGCGCGGACAGGGGGAGATGAAAAACTGTTTTTT. Its translation is CSARTGGDEKLFF.